These 21 T cell receptor beta chains were all obtained from the same sample, sequenced in a study of T cell responses to AZD1222 COVID-19 vaccine. Sequencing used immunoSEQ multiplex PCR; TCRdb keeps in-frame clones, though not all of them. The table has about 120,000 clones, more than 85% seen once. The sequenced sample was peripheral blood, obtained on day 0 of AZD1222 vaccination. These receptors were collected from an adult in good health.

V gene TRBV30 combines with J gene TRBJ1-2; no clear D gene. Germline V CDR1 and CDR2: GTSNPN, SVGIG (reference sequence). V shed 5 bases and J shed 2 bases, with 6 bases lying between them. The CDR3 extends over 11 amino acids. CDR3 sequence: CAWGGNYGYTF. The CDR3 DNA sequence: TGTGCCTGGGGCGGCAACTATGGCTACACCTTC.

The chain is built from TRBV2 and TRBJ1-2; unclear D gene. V lost 5 bases and J lost 8, with 15 bases in between. This CDR3 contains 13 residues. Germline CDR1 and CDR2: SNHLY and FYNNEI. The CDR3 sequence is CASSPESSRGYTF. For the CDR3, the DNA is TGTGCCAGCAGTCCGGAGTCGAGTCGGGGCTACACCTTC.

V and J are TRBV19 and TRBJ2-3, with 9 bases fitting TRBD2. Germline V lookup: CDR1 LNHDA, CDR2 SQIVND (reference sequence). V lost 3 bases, J lost 6 bases, and 7 bases stayed unmatched. CDR3 length: 15 amino acids. CDR3 coding DNA: TGTGCCAGTAGTATTGCAGCGGGAGGCGCTGATACGCAGTATTTT. Protein sequence: CASSIAAGGADTQYF.

This chain joins TRBV2 and TRBJ1-5; tentative D call: TRBD1 (5 bases). CDR3 size: 13 residues. Trimming stripped 6 bases from V and 3 bases from J, with 9 bases between. From germline, CDR1 is SNHLY and CDR2 FYNNEI. The CDR3 region has the DNA TGTGCCAGCAGACAGGCCCCCAATCAGCCCCAGCATTTT. Translating it yields CASRQAPNQPQHF.

The chain employs TRBV2 and TRBJ2-1, with unresolved D. The CDR3 totals 14 residues. V was clipped by 5 bases and J by 1 base, with 9 bases between them. Germline CDR1 is SNHLY and CDR2 is FYNNEI. The CDR3 is CASSRLGSYNEQFF. CDR3 nucleotides: TGTGCCAGCAGTAGGCTAGGGTCCTACAATGAGCAGTTCTTC.

The rearrangement uses TRBV30 and TRBJ2-2, with a weak D call TRBD1 (6 bases). This CDR3 is built from 14 residues. Germline lookup yields CDR1 GTSNPN and CDR2 SVGIG (reference sequence). V lost 5 bases and J lost 5, with 15 bases in between. CDR3: CAWQSRGRTGELFF. Here the CDR3 DNA reads TGTGCCTGGCAAAGCAGGGGTCGGACCGGGGAGCTGTTTTTT.

The chain has TRBV3-1 (or the pseudogene TRBV3-2) and TRBJ1-3; D ambiguous. Germline assignment: CDR1 LGHDT and CDR2 YNNKEL (reference sequence). CDR3 length: 14 residues. V was cut by 0 bases and J by 7 bases, with 10 bases left in between. CDR3: CASSQDWAKNTIYF. CDR3 nucleotides: TGTGCCAGCAGCCAAGATTGGGCAAAGAACACCATATATTTT.

The V call is TRBV12-3 or TRBV12-4, the J call TRBJ1-1; the D is unclear. The CDR3 runs 12 residues. The V end lost 0 bases, the J end lost 4 bases, and 3 bases lay between the germline ends. CDR3: CASSLAGTEAFF. CDR3 DNA sequence: TGTGCCAGCAGTTTAGCGGGCACTGAAGCTTTCTTT.

This chain joins TRBV20-1 and TRBJ1-2, with D hard to call. CDR3 length: 11 residues. Deletions cut 3 bases from V and 4 bases from J, with 6 bases between. CDR1 and CDR2 from the germline V gene are DFQATT and SNEGSKA (reference sequence). The CDR3 coding sequence is TGCAGTGCTAGTTCAACCTATGGCTACACCTTC. Translating gives CSASSTYGYTF.

J is TRBJ1-1 and V is TRBV6-6; possibly TRBD1 for D (5 bases). The CDR3 spans 12 residues. Germline V gene data show CDR1 as MNHNY and CDR2 as SVGAGI (reference sequence). V was trimmed by 4 bases and J by 8 bases, leaving 11 bases between them. This CDR3 is CASSSQGFEAFF. Written as DNA, the CDR3 is TGTGCCAGCAGTTCCCAGGGTTTCGAAGCTTTCTTT.

The chain links TRBV28 to TRBJ1-5; the match to TRBD1 covers 9 bases. The J segment lost 5 bases and the V segment lost 7 bases, leaving 6 bases of the junction unmatched. Germline V gene lookup returns CDR1 MDHEN and CDR2 SYDVKM. The CDR3 extends over 14 amino acids. CDR3 region: CASTSTGGHQPQHF. Written as DNA, the CDR3 is TGTGCCAGCACCAGTACAGGGGGCCATCAGCCCCAGCATTTT.

CDR3 sequence reads: CASSVEQGSRTDTQYF. The CDR3 coding sequence is TGTGCCAGCAGCGTAGAACAGGGAAGTCGCACAGATACGCAGTATTTT. The rearrangement joins TRBV9 to TRBJ2-3; possibly TRBD1 for D (6 bases). CDR3 length equals 16 residues. CDR1 is SGDLS and CDR2 is YYNGEE in the germline V gene. Trimming cost V 0 bases and J 1 base, with 12 bases left between them.

This chain uses TRBV28 with TRBJ2-7; a possible D gene is TRBD1 (6 bases). V lost 7 bases, J lost 3 bases, and 10 bases lay in between. The CDR3 runs 12 residues. Germline lookup yields CDR1 MDHEN and CDR2 SYDVKM. The CDR3 region is CASTPDSYEQYF. The CDR3 nucleotides read TGTGCCAGCACCCCGGACAGCTACGAGCAGTACTTC.

The rearrangement links TRBV5-1 to TRBJ2-5; D gene uncertain. The V gene lost 1 base and the J gene lost 2 bases, with 6 bases spanning the gap. Looked up from germline, CDR1 is SGHRS and CDR2 is YFSETQ. This CDR3 contains 13 residues. The CDR3 here is CASSLSEQETQYF. The CDR3 DNA reads TGCGCCAGCAGCTTGAGCGAGCAAGAGACCCAGTACTTC.

The gene calls are TRBV6-1 and TRBJ1-3, with D perhaps matching TRBD1 (6 bases). The V gene lost 4 bases and the J gene lost 0 bases, with 13 bases spanning the gap. From germline, CDR1 is MNHNS and CDR2 SASEGT. The CDR3 runs to 16 residues. CDR3 coding DNA: TGTGCCAGCAGTGGAGGACAGCATCTCTCTGGAAACACCATATATTTT. Encoded protein: CASSGGQHLSGNTIYF.

The chain has TRBV28 and TRBJ1-2, with D possibly matching TRBD1 (6 bases). Germline lookup yields CDR1 MDHEN and CDR2 SYDVKM. Trimming cost V 10 bases and J 8 bases, with 26 bases left between them. The CDR3 is made up of 15 amino acids. The CDR3 nucleotides read TGTGCCACCTCGGGGGGCAGAACTGCCTGGGAAGGCTACACCTTC. It yields the protein CATSGGRTAWEGYTF.

This chain joins TRBV10-2 and TRBJ2-5; 11 bases map to TRBD2. The CDR3 has 15 amino acids. With V trimmed by 4 bases and J by 4 bases, 5 bases remained unmatched. Germline assignment: CDR1 WSHSY and CDR2 SAAADI. CDR3 in amino acids: CASSVLAGVVETQYF. In nucleotides, the CDR3 is TGCGCCAGCAGTGTACTAGCGGGAGTGGTAGAGACCCAGTACTTC.

The J gene is TRBJ2-5, the V gene TRBV5-4; D is undetermined. Deletions cut 0 bases from V and 4 bases from J, with 7 bases between. CDR3 length: 13 residues. The germline CDR1 and CDR2 sequences are SGHNT and YYREEE (reference sequence). CDR3 bases: TGTGCCAGCAGCTTGGAAGGTCTAGAGACCCAGTACTTC. Its translation: CASSLEGLETQYF.

This clone has only one observation. CDR3 nucleotides: TGTGCCAGCAGCTTAGCGGGAGTGGCGTCGGTACGTGAGCAGTACTTC. This translates into CASSLAGVASVREQYF. The V gene is TRBV7-8, the J gene TRBJ2-7, with a weak D call TRBD2 (5 bases). This CDR3 contains 16 residues. Germline V CDR1 and CDR2: SGHVS, FQNEAQ. Deletions cut 0 bases from V and 7 bases from J, with 19 bases between. The variable domain in full, with the rest retrieved from reference TRBV7-8 and TRBJ2-7, is GAGVSQSPRYKVAKRGQDVALRCDPISGHVSLFWYQQALGQGPEFLTYFQNEAQLDKSGLPSDRFFAERPEGSVSTLKIQRTQQEDSAVYLCASSLAGVASVREQYFGPGTRLTVT.

This chain joins TRBV18 and TRBJ2-7; the match to TRBD1 covers 9 bases. The CDR3 is made up of 14 amino acids. Germline CDR1 and CDR2: KGHSH and LQKENI. V was clipped by 6 bases and J by 6 bases; unmatched bases: 9. CDR3 sequence (DNA): TGTGCCAGCTCGCCGGGACAGGGAAGGGGCGAGCAGTACTTC. This encodes CASSPGQGRGEQYF.

This chain connects TRBV7-2 to TRBJ2-7; 10 bases are a match to TRBD2. This CDR3 has 15 residues. Germline lookup yields CDR1 SGHTA and CDR2 FQGNSA. With 4 bases clipped from V and 6 bases from J, the junction kept 9 bases outside the gene matches. CDR3 sequence reads: CASSSVASGSGEQYF. CDR3 DNA: TGTGCCAGCAGCTCCGTCGCTAGCGGGAGCGGCGAGCAGTACTTC.